This T cell receptor (beta chain) was captured in a study of shared clonotypes between healthy human individuals. This clone was seen a few times. At the deep level, the assay was run. Clones were sequenced by immunoSEQ multiplex PCR, and TCRdb holds only the in-frame ones, with some missing. The repertoire holds fewer than 100,000 clones, 65% to 70% seen once, with less than 55% in the top ten. The germline V gene has CDR1 SGHAT and CDR2 FQNNGV. This CDR3 is 18 amino acids long. The ends were cut back, 5 bases at V and 2 bases at J, with 21 bases in the middle. The receptor was isolated from a man younger than 45 in good health. The sample was memory CD8+ T cells sorted from blood. Indicated subset: CD45RO+ cells pooled with CCR7-negative TemRA cells. J is TRBJ2-2 and V is TRBV11-2, with a weak D call TRBD2 (5 bases). CDR3 coding DNA: TGTGCCAGCAGCCCCGTAGGCCTCTTCCGGGGAAACACCGGGGAGCTGTTTTTT. Protein: CASSPVGLFRGNTGELFF.